Presented here are 11 T cell receptor beta chains from one specimen sequenced in a study of blood T cell repertoires in COVID-19. TCRdb's copy holds only in-frame clones and misses some; the assay was immunoSEQ multiplex PCR. This sample has about 370,000 clones; 80% to 90% occur once, and the top ten carry approximately 1%. The sequenced sample was PBMCs or T cells enriched from blood (not recorded which). The receptors shown here come from a man aged 18-30 years who had recovered from COVID-19.

The chain links TRBV28 to TRBJ2-1; the match to TRBD1 covers 9 bases. The CDR3 runs 15 residues. With V trimmed by 6 bases and J by 4 bases, 7 bases remained unmatched. The V gene's germline CDR1 is MDHEN and CDR2 SYDVKM. The CDR3 sequence is CASRLPTGGYNEQFF. The CDR3 nucleotides read TGTGCCAGCAGACTACCGACAGGGGGGTACAATGAGCAGTTCTTC.

CDR3: CSVGQGRTEAFF. CDR3 nucleotides: TGCAGCGTTGGACAGGGCCGAACTGAAGCTTTCTTT. The J gene is TRBJ1-1, the V gene TRBV29-1, with 7 bases fitting TRBD1. Germline lookup yields CDR1 SQVTM and CDR2 ANQGSEA. CDR3 length: 12 amino acids. The V and J ends lost 4 bases and 5 bases, in that order; junction bases with no gene match: 4.

CDR3 amino acids: CASSIQGASTGELFF. The CDR3 DNA sequence: TGTGCCAGCAGTATTCAGGGGGCGAGCACCGGGGAGCTGTTTTTT. The chain is built from TRBV28 and TRBJ2-2; 8 bases agree with TRBD1. Germline V gene lookup returns CDR1 MDHEN and CDR2 SYDVKM. With 5 bases clipped from V and 4 bases from J, the junction kept 6 bases outside the gene matches. The length of the CDR3 is 15 residues.

The genes are TRBV24-1 and TRBJ2-5; 8 bases map to TRBD1. The trim removed 3 bases at V and 1 base at J, leaving 0 bases unmatched. The germline gives CDR1 KGHDR, CDR2 SFDVKD. The CDR3 is made up of 14 amino acids. CDR3 sequence (DNA): TGTGCCACCAGTGATACAGGGGGCCAAGAGACCCAGTACTTC. This sequence encodes CATSDTGGQETQYF.

The chain uses TRBV11-2 and TRBJ2-1; 7 bases are shared with TRBD2. From germline, CDR1 is SGHAT and CDR2 FQNNGV. Trimming cost V 8 bases and J 9 bases; bases outside gene matches: 16. This CDR3 region has 15 residues. The CDR3 sequence is CASGPIWGGKGEQFF. CDR3 sequence (DNA): TGTGCCAGCGGCCCTATCTGGGGGGGGAAGGGTGAGCAGTTCTTC.

The chain joins TRBV7-8 to TRBJ1-1, with D perhaps matching TRBD1 (6 bases). The V end lost 0 bases, the J end lost 2 bases, and 10 bases lay between the germline ends. CDR3 length equals 15 residues. Germline V gives CDR1 SGHVS, CDR2 FQNEAQ. The DNA for the CDR3 is TGTGCCAGCAGCTTAGCGGGACACCCCAACACTGAAGCTTTCTTT. It is translated as CASSLAGHPNTEAFF.

The chain joins TRBV28 to TRBJ2-5, with TRBD2 matching over 9 bases. The CDR3 runs 14 residues. Germline lookup yields CDR1 MDHEN and CDR2 SYDVKM. J gave up 2 bases and V 4 bases, and 2 bases lay outside the gene matches. This CDR3 reads CASSWTSAQETQYF. CDR3 DNA sequence: TGTGCCAGCAGTTGGACTAGCGCTCAAGAGACCCAGTACTTC. Filled out from reference TRBV28 and TRBJ2-5, the complete variable domain reads DVKVTQSSRYLVKRTGEKVFLECVQDMDHENMFWYRQDPGLGLRLIYFSYDVKMKEKGDIPEGYSVSREKKERFSLILESASTNQTSMYLCASSWTSAQETQYFGPGTRLLVL.

This clone was seen once. The chain has TRBV7-9 and TRBJ1-2; 8 nucleotides align to TRBD1. Germline CDR1 SEHNR, CDR2 FQNEAQ (reference sequence). V lost 5 bases and J lost 7; bases outside the gene matches: 3. The CDR3 has 12 residues. CDR3 residues: CASSPGGGGYTF. The CDR3 bases are TGTGCCAGCAGCCCAGGGGGCGGTGGCTACACCTTC.

The chain is built from TRBV30 and TRBJ1-4; D might be TRBD1 (6 bases). The ends were cut back, 2 bases at V and 3 bases at J, with 10 bases in the middle. The V gene's germline CDR1 is GTSNPN and CDR2 SVGIG (reference sequence). The CDR3 consists of 14 residues. The DNA for the CDR3 is TGTGCCTGGAGTACAGGGCTTCCTAATGAAAAACTGTTTTTT. Amino acids: CAWSTGLPNEKLFF.

This chain links TRBV27 with TRBJ2-7; 9 bases line up with TRBD1. The germline V gene encodes CDR1 MNHEY and CDR2 SMNVEV (reference sequence). V lost 4 bases and J lost 4; bases outside the gene matches: 5. The CDR3 is made up of 14 amino acids. CDR3 nucleotides: TGTGCCAGCAGTTCCTGGACAGGGGAGTACGAGCAGTACTTC. It codes for CASSSWTGEYEQYF.

The chain joins TRBV5-1 to TRBJ2-7; 7 nucleotides match TRBD1. With 5 bases clipped from V and 4 bases from J, the junction kept 12 bases outside the gene matches. This CDR3 comprises 15 residues. Germline values: CDR1 SGHRS, CDR2 YFSETQ. The CDR3 sequence is CASRLLPGQQYEQYF. The CDR3, as DNA: TGCGCCAGCAGACTTCTCCCGGGACAGCAATACGAGCAGTACTTC. The complete variable domain, with remaining parts taken from reference TRBV5-1 and TRBJ2-7, reads KAGVTQTPRYLIKTRGQQVTLSCSPISGHRSVSWYQQTPGQGLQFLFEYFSETQRNKGNFPGRFSGRQFSNSRSEMNVSTLELGDSALYLCASRLLPGQQYEQYFGPGTRLTVT.